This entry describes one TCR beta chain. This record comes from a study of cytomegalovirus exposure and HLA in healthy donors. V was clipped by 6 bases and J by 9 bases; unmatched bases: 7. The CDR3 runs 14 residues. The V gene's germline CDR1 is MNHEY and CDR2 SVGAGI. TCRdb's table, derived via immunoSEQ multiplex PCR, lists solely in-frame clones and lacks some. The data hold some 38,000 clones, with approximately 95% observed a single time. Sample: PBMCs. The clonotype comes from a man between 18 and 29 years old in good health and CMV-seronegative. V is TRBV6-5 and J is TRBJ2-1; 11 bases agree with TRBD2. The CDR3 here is CASSYTSGGGEQFF. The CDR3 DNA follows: TGTGCCAGCAGCTACACTAGCGGGGGAGGTGAGCAGTTCTTC.